This TCR beta chain was sequenced during a study of response to subunit inactivated influenza vaccine (dated by TCRdb to 2016 to 2018). Study-wide context: Deep quantitative T cell receptor repertoire profiling was used in the study to track responses to a trivalent subunit inactivated influenza vaccine. The paper as a whole reports these results and caveats: According to the authors, only a limited number of new T cells may be recruited by each seasonal influenza vaccination.

The time point label of this sample denotes: more than 40 days after influenza vaccine administration. Taken from cysteine to phenylalanine, the CDR3 has 12 residues. Just CDR3 DNA is preserved here, 36 bases in frame from base 1. CDR1 MNHEY and CDR2 SVGEGT were looked up in the germline V gene. V sheds 3 bases and J sheds 8 bases, leaving 8 bases between their ends. Libraries were built with RT-PCR. The sequencer was an Illumina HiSeq 2500. TCRdb handled the public reads itself, with Q25 trimming in fastp and clone calling in MiXCR, and kept productive beta chains. CDR3 protein duplicates are merged, each entry listing the most common genes and DNA. This sample holds roughly 570,000 distinct CDR3 sequences; under 15% were observed only once. The leading ten clones occupy about an eighth of the sample. To note about this clonotype: Its target antigen remains unknown. It has no much larger one-base neighbor in the sample; base qualities were not kept.

The sample here was PBMCs from blood, taken 35 to 45 days after vaccination. The source is a man aged 50-60 years who received an inactivated influenza vaccine. Donor details come from another sample of the same person, matched by shared clones. Here the chain combines TRBV6-2 or TRBV6-3 and TRBJ2-1, with an unclear D gene assignment. CDR3 sequence: CASSYAAYEQFF. The DNA sequence follows: TGTGCCAGCAGTTATGCCGCATATGAGCAGTTCTTC.